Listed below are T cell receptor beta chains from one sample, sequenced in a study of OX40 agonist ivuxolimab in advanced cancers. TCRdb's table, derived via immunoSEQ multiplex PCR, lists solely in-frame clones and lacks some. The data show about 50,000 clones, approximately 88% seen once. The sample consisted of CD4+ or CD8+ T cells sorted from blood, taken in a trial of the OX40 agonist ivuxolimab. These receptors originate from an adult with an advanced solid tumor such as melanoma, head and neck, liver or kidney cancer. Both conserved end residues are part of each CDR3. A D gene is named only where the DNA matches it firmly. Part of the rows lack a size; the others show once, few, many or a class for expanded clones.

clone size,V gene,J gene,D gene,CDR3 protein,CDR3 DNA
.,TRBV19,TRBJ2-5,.,CASSPRRQEETQYF,TGTGCCAGTAGTCCACGTCGACAGGAAGAGACCCAGTACTTC
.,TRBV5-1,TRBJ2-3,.,CASSLVAAPGDTQYF,TGCGCCAGCAGCTTGGTGGCAGCCCCGGGAGATACGCAGTATTTT
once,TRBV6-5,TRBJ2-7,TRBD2,CASSPGRGDTYEQYF,TGTGCCAGCAGCCCGGGGAGGGGAGACACCTACGAGCAGTACTTC
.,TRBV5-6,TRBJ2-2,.,CASSLGVTGELFF,TGTGCCAGCAGCTTGGGGGTCACCGGGGAGCTGTTTTTT
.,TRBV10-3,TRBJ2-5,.,CAISESVTGARETQYF,TGTGCCATCAGTGAGTCGGTAACAGGAGCAAGGGAGACCCAGTACTTC
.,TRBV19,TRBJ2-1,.,CASSSDIGFDEQFF,TGTGCCAGTAGTTCGGACATTGGTTTCGATGAGCAGTTCTTC
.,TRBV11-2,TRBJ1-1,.,CASSLDRVNTEAFF,TGTGCCAGCAGCTTAGATAGGGTGAACACTGAAGCTTTCTTT
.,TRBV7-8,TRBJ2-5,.,CASTIRPPNSAETQYF,TGTGCCAGCACCATACGACCTCCCAATAGCGCAGAGACCCAGTACTTC
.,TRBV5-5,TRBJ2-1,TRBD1,CASSLSRQGAYNEQFF,TGTGCCAGCAGCTTGTCGCGACAGGGGGCGTACAATGAGCAGTTCTTC
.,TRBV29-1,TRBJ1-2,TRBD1,CSVEETGDYTF,TGCAGCGTTGAAGAGACAGGGGACTACACCTTC
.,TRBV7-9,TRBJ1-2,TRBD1,CASSQDRANYGYTF,TGTGCCAGCAGCCAAGACAGGGCGAACTATGGCTACACCTTC
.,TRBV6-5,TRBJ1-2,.,CASSYGGGYGYTF,TGTGCCAGCAGTTACGGGGGCGGGTATGGCTACACCTTC
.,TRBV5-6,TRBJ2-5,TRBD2,CASSLGLAEAPGGSQYF,TGTGCCAGCAGCTTGGGGCTAGCGGAGGCCCCCGGTGGGTCCCAGTACTTC
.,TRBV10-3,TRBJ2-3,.,CAITGVEGDTQYF,TGTGCCATCACAGGGGTAGAAGGAGATACGCAGTATTTT
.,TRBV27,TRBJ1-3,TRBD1,CASSWTGGNTIYF,TGTGCCAGCAGTTGGACAGGGGGAAACACCATATATTTT
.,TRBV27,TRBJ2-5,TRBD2,CASRVGRAEETQYF,TGTGCCAGCAGGGTGGGGAGGGCGGAAGAGACCCAGTACTTC
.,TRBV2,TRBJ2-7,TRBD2,CASSGEAGWRQYF,TGTGCCAGCAGTGGTGAAGCGGGATGGAGGCAGTACTTC
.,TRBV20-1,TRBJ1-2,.,CSARDAGAF,TGCAGTGCTAGAGATGCGGGGGCCTTC
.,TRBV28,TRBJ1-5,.,CASMPRGYSINQPQHF,TGTGCCAGCATGCCGCGGGGTTACAGCATCAATCAGCCCCAGCATTTT
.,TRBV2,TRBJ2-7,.,CASRVRGWRGDEQYF,TGTGCCAGCAGGGTGAGGGGTTGGAGAGGGGACGAGCAGTACTTC
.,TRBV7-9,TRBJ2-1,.,CASRLEGRSGQFF,TGTGCCAGCCGCTTGGAGGGTCGAAGTGGGCAGTTCTTC
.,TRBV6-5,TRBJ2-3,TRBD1,CASSRDRGPTDTQYF,TGTGCCAGCAGCCGCGACAGGGGGCCCACAGATACGCAGTATTTT
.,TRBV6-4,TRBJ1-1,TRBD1,CASSDGGMAGQGFIDTEAFF,TGTGCCAGCAGTGACGGGGGGATGGCGGGACAGGGGTTTATAGACACTGAAGCTTTCTTT
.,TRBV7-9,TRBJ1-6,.,CASSSWQGRSPLHF,TGTGCCAGCAGCTCTTGGCAGGGGCGATCACCCCTCCACTTT
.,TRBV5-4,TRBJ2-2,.,CASSSSKLNTGELFF,TGTGCCAGCAGCAGTTCCAAGCTCAACACCGGGGAGCTGTTTTTT
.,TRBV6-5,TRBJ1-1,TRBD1,CASSRDSALNTEAFF,TGTGCCAGCAGTCGGGACAGCGCCCTGAACACTGAAGCTTTCTTT
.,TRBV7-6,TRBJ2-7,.,CASSSPRGPSGVPQYF,TGTGCCAGCAGCTCGCCCCGCGGACCCTCAGGAGTACCCCAGTACTTC
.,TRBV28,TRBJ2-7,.,CASSWSGARRPYEQYF,TGTGCCAGCAGTTGGTCAGGGGCCCGTAGACCCTACGAGCAGTACTTC
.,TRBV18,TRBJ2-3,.,CASSPLATSTDTQYF,TGTGCCAGCTCACCACTAGCGACTAGCACAGATACGCAGTATTTT
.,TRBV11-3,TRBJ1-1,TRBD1,CASSLSGQGEAFF,TGTGCCAGCAGCTTAAGTGGACAGGGGGAAGCTTTCTTT
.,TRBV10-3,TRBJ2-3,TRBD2,CAGGLGGSGDTQYF,TGTGCCGGGGGACTAGGCGGGAGCGGAGATACGCAGTATTTT
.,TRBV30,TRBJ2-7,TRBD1,CAMHRQGSSYEQYF,TGTGCCATGCACCGACAGGGAAGCTCCTACGAGCAGTACTTC
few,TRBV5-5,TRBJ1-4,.,CASSFTAINEKLFF,TGTGCCAGCAGCTTTACAGCCATTAATGAAAAACTGTTTTTT
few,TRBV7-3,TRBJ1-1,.,CASSLTARTEAFF,TGTGCCAGCAGCTTAACGGCACGGACTGAAGCTTTCTTT
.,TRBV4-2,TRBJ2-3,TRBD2,CASSQVALAGTTDTQYF,TGTGCCAGCAGCCAAGTGGCCCTAGCGGGAACCACAGATACGCAGTATTTT
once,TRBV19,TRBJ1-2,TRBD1,CASSDRGAGNYGYTF,TGTGCCAGTAGCGACAGGGGGGCGGGAAACTATGGCTACACCTTC
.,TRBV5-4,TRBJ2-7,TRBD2,CASSLASLAGGSSYEQYF,TGTGCCAGCAGCTTGGCGAGTCTAGCGGGGGGGAGCTCCTACGAGCAGTACTTC
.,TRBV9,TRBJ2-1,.,CASSVGASRVSGNEQFF,TGTGCCAGCAGCGTAGGCGCTAGCCGGGTGAGTGGGAATGAGCAGTTCTTC
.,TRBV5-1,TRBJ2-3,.,CASSLEVDTQYF,TGCGCCAGCAGCTTGGAGGTGGATACGCAGTATTTT
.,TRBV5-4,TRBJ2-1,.,CASSPFGLESPNEQFF,TGTGCCAGCAGCCCATTCGGGCTCGAAAGCCCCAATGAGCAGTTCTTC
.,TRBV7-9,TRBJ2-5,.,CASGQTVIGETQYF,TGTGCCAGCGGACAGACAGTAATTGGGGAGACCCAGTACTTC
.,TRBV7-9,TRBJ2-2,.,CASSLGSGPGELFF,TGTGCCAGCAGCTTAGGCTCAGGGCCCGGGGAGCTGTTTTTT
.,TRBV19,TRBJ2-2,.,CASRIGGGPGELFF,TGTGCCAGTAGGATAGGTGGAGGACCCGGGGAGCTGTTTTTT
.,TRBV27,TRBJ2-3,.,CASSPAKITDTQYF,TGTGCCAGCAGCCCAGCTAAAATCACAGATACGCAGTATTTT
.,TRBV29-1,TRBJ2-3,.,CSSSGSTDTQYF,TGCAGCTCAAGCGGGAGCACAGATACGCAGTATTTT
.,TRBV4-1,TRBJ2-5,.,CASSQIIREAAETQYF,TGCGCCAGCAGCCAGATTATCAGGGAGGCGGCAGAGACCCAGTACTTC